This is a list of T cell receptor beta chains from one sample in a study of blood T cell repertoires in COVID-19. Repertoires were generated with immunoSEQ multiplex PCR, while TCRdb's copy carries only in-frame clones and drops some. The sample carries around 150,000 clones, around 81% recorded once. What was sequenced was peripheral blood. Receptors were obtained from a woman in her fifties or sixties with acute or convalescent COVID-19. The CDR3 runs from the conserved cysteine through the conserved F or W. The order of the fields is V gene, J gene, CDR3 length, D gene, clone size, CDR3 protein, CDR3 DNA. D genes are given only for firm matches. Expanded clones get a size class; other rows say once, few or many, or leave the size out.

V: TRBV11-2; J: TRBJ1-1; length: 16; D: NA; size: NA; CDR3: CASSLEHPSLNTEAFF; DNA: TGTGCCAGCAGCTTAGAACATCCATCCCTGAACACTGAAGCTTTCTTT
V: TRBV4-3; J: TRBJ1-5; length: 15; D: NA; size: NA; CDR3: CASSQESGSYQPQHF; DNA: TGCGCCAGCAGCCAAGAGTCCGGGTCGTATCAGCCCCAGCATTTT
V: TRBV6-5; J: TRBJ2-2; length: 14; D: NA; size: NA; CDR3: CASYTGEVTGELFF; DNA: TGTGCCAGCTACACGGGGGAGGTTACCGGGGAGCTGTTTTTT
V: TRBV6-1; J: TRBJ2-5; length: 15; D: NA; size: NA; CDR3: CASSEWVDKQETQYF; DNA: TGTGCCAGCAGTGAATGGGTGGACAAGCAAGAGACCCAGTACTTC
V: TRBV7-2; J: TRBJ2-1; length: 17; D: TRBD1; size: NA; CDR3: CASSSLPGQGRMNEQFF; DNA: TGTGCCAGCAGCTCATTACCGGGACAGGGTAGGATGAATGAGCAGTTCTTC
V: TRBV5-1; J: TRBJ1-1; length: 15; D: NA; size: NA; CDR3: CASSFNQGTGTEAFF; DNA: TGCGCCAGCAGCTTCAACCAGGGGACGGGCACTGAAGCTTTCTTT
V: TRBV6-5; J: TRBJ2-7; length: 12; D: NA; size: NA; CDR3: CASMHTLYEQYF; DNA: TGTGCCAGCATGCACACCCTCTACGAGCAGTACTTC
V: TRBV12-3/TRBV12-4; J: TRBJ1-1; length: 13; D: NA; size: NA; CDR3: CASSSQGNTEAFF; DNA: TGTGCCAGCAGCTCTCAGGGGAACACTGAAGCTTTCTTT
V: TRBV2; J: TRBJ1-6; length: 12; D: NA; size: few; CDR3: CASNNQNSPLHF; DNA: TGTGCCAGCAATAACCAGAATTCACCCCTCCACTTT
V: TRBV27; J: TRBJ2-1; length: 15; D: NA; size: NA; CDR3: CASSSTVSSYNEQFF; DNA: TGTGCCAGCAGCTCTACAGTGAGCTCCTACAATGAGCAGTTCTTC
V: TRBV7-9; J: TRBJ2-5; length: 16; D: TRBD1; size: few; CDR3: CASSLAGDRVLETQYF; DNA: TGTGCCAGCAGCTTAGCAGGGGACAGGGTTTTGGAGACCCAGTACTTC
V: TRBV19; J: TRBJ1-5; length: 14; D: NA; size: NA; CDR3: CASSIPGANQPQHF; DNA: TGTGCCAGTAGTATTCCAGGGGCCAATCAGCCCCAGCATTTT
V: TRBV19; J: TRBJ2-5; length: 13; D: TRBD1; size: NA; CDR3: CASSIRDRGTQYF; DNA: TGTGCCAGTAGTATCCGGGACAGGGGGACCCAGTACTTC
V: TRBV5-1; J: TRBJ2-3; length: 17; D: TRBD1; size: NA; CDR3: CASSRGTGVAEADTQYF; DNA: TGCGCCAGCAGCCGCGGGACAGGGGTTGCAGAGGCAGATACGCAGTATTTT
V: TRBV28; J: TRBJ1-1; length: 16; D: NA; size: NA; CDR3: CASSFPGSAGATEAFF; DNA: TGTGCCAGCAGTTTTCCGGGCTCCGCTGGGGCCACTGAAGCTTTCTTT
V: TRBV28; J: TRBJ1-2; length: 16; D: NA; size: NA; CDR3: CASSRTTAGVTDGYTF; DNA: TGTGCCAGCAGTCGCACAACTGCAGGGGTAACGGATGGCTACACCTTC
V: TRBV27; J: TRBJ1-6; length: 16; D: NA; size: NA; CDR3: CASKFSLSSYNSPLHF; DNA: TGTGCCAGCAAGTTTTCTCTTAGCTCCTATAATTCACCCCTCCACTTT
V: TRBV6-5; J: TRBJ1-2; length: 14; D: NA; size: few; CDR3: CASSQPDRHNGYTF; DNA: TGTGCCAGCAGCCAACCCGACAGGCACAATGGCTACACCTTC
V: TRBV27; J: TRBJ1-5; length: 14; D: TRBD1; size: NA; CDR3: CASSADRAGQPQHF; DNA: TGTGCCAGCAGTGCGGACAGGGCTGGTCAGCCCCAGCATTTT
V: TRBV6-2/TRBV6-3; J: TRBJ1-5; length: 17; D: TRBD1; size: NA; CDR3: CASSYPFQTGETQPQHF; DNA: TGTGCCAGCAGTTACCCCTTTCAGACAGGGGAAACTCAGCCCCAGCATTTT
V: TRBV6-5; J: TRBJ1-6; length: 15; D: NA; size: NA; CDR3: CASRNGRAGNSPLHF; DNA: TGTGCCAGCAGGAACGGGCGGGCTGGCAATTCACCCCTCCACTTT
V: TRBV6-4; J: TRBJ1-5; length: 14; D: NA; size: once; CDR3: CATKLREGNQPQHF; DNA: TGTGCCACCAAGCTCAGGGAAGGCAATCAGCCCCAGCATTTT
V: TRBV9; J: TRBJ2-2; length: 16; D: TRBD1; size: NA; CDR3: CASSVRSGTGTGELFF; DNA: TGTGCCAGCAGCGTCCGATCCGGGACAGGGACCGGGGAGCTGTTTTTT
V: TRBV19; J: TRBJ1-1; length: 11; D: NA; size: NA; CDR3: CASSIGAEAFF; DNA: TGTGCCAGTAGTATTGGGGCAGAAGCTTTCTTT
V: TRBV7-8; J: TRBJ2-7; length: 13; D: NA; size: NA; CDR3: CASSPGDPYEQYF; DNA: TGTGCCAGCAGCCCAGGGGACCCCTACGAGCAGTACTTC
V: TRBV30; J: TRBJ1-5; length: 15; D: NA; size: once; CDR3: CAWRTTGGRNQPQHF; DNA: TGTGCCTGGAGAACGACGGGGGGACGCAATCAGCCCCAGCATTTT
V: TRBV6-1; J: TRBJ2-4; length: 16; D: TRBD1; size: NA; CDR3: CASSETGGAPRNIQYF; DNA: TGTGCCAGCAGTGAGACAGGGGGCGCCCCTAGAAACATTCAGTACTTC
V: TRBV6-5; J: TRBJ2-3; length: 15; D: TRBD2; size: many; CDR3: CAVGRRGGLLDTQYF; DNA: TGTGCCGTTGGACGACGGGGGGGCCTACTAGATACGCAGTATTTT
V: TRBV10-2; J: TRBJ2-3; length: 14; D: NA; size: NA; CDR3: CASSAGTSTDTQYF; DNA: TGCGCCAGCAGTGCCGGGACTAGCACAGATACGCAGTATTTT
V: TRBV30; J: TRBJ1-5; length: 13; D: NA; size: NA; CDR3: CAWSVQDTQPQHF; DNA: TGTGCCTGGAGTGTACAGGACACTCAGCCCCAGCATTTT
V: TRBV29-1; J: TRBJ1-1; length: 13; D: TRBD1; size: few; CDR3: CSAQDREDTEAFF; DNA: TGCAGCGCCCAAGACAGGGAGGACACTGAAGCTTTCTTT
V: TRBV27; J: TRBJ2-1; length: 16; D: TRBD1; size: NA; CDR3: CASSLLGTGQGNEQFF; DNA: TGTGCCAGCAGTTTACTCGGGACAGGGCAAGGGAATGAGCAGTTCTTC
V: TRBV5-6; J: TRBJ1-2; length: 13; D: NA; size: few; CDR3: CASSFRRVDGYTF; DNA: TGTGCCAGCAGCTTCCGGAGGGTCGATGGCTACACCTTC
V: TRBV5-8; J: TRBJ1-1; length: 15; D: NA; size: few; CDR3: CASSLVHRLNTEAFF; DNA: TGTGCCAGCAGCTTGGTCCACAGGTTGAACACTGAAGCTTTCTTT
V: TRBV4-3; J: TRBJ2-7; length: 16; D: TRBD1; size: NA; CDR3: CASSQHQGQGNYEQYF; DNA: TGCGCCAGCAGCCAACATCAGGGACAGGGGAACTACGAGCAGTACTTC
V: TRBV24-1; J: TRBJ2-5; length: 12; D: NA; size: NA; CDR3: CATSDSEGAQYF; DNA: TGTGCCACCAGTGATTCGGAAGGGGCCCAGTACTTC
V: TRBV10-3; J: TRBJ1-2; length: 17; D: NA; size: NA; CDR3: CAISESTRPLRNYGYTF; DNA: TGTGCCATCAGTGAGTCGACTCGACCATTACGGAACTATGGCTACACCTTC
V: TRBV27; J: TRBJ1-2; length: 13; D: TRBD1; size: NA; CDR3: CASSRGATYGYTF; DNA: TGTGCCAGCAGCAGGGGGGCCACCTATGGCTACACCTTC
V: TRBV12-5; J: TRBJ2-2; length: 17; D: TRBD2; size: once; CDR3: CASGLVASGGNTGELFF; DNA: TGTGCTAGTGGTTTGGTAGCTAGCGGGGGGAACACCGGGGAGCTGTTTTTT
V: TRBV5-1; J: TRBJ1-1; length: 13; D: NA; size: NA; CDR3: CASRSRENTEAFF; DNA: TGCGCCAGCAGAAGCAGGGAGAACACTGAAGCTTTCTTT